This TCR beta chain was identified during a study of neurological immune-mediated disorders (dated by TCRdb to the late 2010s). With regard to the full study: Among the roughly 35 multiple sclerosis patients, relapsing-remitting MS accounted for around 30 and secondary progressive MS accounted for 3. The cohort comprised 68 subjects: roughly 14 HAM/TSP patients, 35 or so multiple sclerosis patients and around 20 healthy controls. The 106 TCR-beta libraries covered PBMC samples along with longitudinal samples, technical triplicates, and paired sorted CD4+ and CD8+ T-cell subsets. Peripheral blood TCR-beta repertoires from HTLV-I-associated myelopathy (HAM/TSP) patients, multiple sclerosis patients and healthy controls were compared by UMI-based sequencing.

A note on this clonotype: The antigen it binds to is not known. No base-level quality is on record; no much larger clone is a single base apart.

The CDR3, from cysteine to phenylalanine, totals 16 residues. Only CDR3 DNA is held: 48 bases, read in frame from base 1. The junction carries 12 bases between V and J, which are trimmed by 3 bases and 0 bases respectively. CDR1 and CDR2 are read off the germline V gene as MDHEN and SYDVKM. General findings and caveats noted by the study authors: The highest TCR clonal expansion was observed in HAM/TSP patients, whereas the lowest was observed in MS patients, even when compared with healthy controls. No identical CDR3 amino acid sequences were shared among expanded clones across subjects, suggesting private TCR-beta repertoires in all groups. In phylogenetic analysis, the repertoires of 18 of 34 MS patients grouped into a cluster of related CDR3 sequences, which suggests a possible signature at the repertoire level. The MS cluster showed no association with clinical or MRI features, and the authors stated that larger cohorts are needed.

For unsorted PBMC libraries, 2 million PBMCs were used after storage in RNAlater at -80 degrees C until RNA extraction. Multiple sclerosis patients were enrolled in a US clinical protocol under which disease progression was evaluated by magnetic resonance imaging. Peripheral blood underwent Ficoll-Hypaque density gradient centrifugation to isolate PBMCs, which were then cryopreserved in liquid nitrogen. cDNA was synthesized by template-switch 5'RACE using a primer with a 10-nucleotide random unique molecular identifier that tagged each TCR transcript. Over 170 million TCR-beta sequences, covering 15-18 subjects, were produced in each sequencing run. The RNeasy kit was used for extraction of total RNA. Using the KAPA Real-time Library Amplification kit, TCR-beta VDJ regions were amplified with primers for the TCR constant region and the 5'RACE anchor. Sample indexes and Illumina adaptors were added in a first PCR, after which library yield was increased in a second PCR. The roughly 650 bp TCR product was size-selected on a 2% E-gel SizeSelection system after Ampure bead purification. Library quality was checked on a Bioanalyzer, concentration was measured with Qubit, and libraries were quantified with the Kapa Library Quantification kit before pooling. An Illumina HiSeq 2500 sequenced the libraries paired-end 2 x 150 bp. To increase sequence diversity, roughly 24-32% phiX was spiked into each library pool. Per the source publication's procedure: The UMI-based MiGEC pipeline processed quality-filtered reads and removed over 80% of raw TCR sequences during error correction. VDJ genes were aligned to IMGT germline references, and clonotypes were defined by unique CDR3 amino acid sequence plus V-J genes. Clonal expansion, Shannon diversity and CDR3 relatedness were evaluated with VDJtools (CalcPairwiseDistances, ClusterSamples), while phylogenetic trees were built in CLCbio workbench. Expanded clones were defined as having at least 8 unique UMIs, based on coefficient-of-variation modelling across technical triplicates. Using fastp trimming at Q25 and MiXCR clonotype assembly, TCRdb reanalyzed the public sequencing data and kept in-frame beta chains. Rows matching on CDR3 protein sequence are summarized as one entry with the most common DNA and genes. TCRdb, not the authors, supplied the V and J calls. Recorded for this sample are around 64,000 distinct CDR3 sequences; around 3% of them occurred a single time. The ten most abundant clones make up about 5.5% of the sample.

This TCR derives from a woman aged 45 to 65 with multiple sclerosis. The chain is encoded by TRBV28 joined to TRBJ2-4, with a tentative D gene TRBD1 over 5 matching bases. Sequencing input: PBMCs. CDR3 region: CASSLYKGEAKNIQYF. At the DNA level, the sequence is TGTGCCAGCAGTTTGTATAAAGGGGAAGCCAAAAACATTCAGTACTTC. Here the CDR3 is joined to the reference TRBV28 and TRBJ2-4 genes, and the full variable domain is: DVKVTQSSRYLVKRTGEKVFLECVQDMDHENMFWYRQDPGLGLRLIYFSYDVKMKEKGDIPEGYSVSREKKERFSLILESASTNQTSMYLCASSLYKGEAKNIQYFGAGTRLSVL.